Listed below are T cell receptor beta chains from one sample, sequenced in a study of blood T cell repertoires in COVID-19. The data were produced by immunoSEQ multiplex PCR, yet TCRdb's version contains in-frame clones alone and is incomplete. This table holds just over 300,000 clones, approximately 86% found once. The specimen was PBMCs or T cells enriched from blood (not recorded which). The receptors here all came from a woman under 30 who had recovered from COVID-19. The CDR3 runs from the conserved cysteine through the conserved F or W. D genes are given only for firm matches. Clone size appears in some rows only: once, few, many, or a class for an expanded clone.

clone size,V gene,D gene,J gene,CDR3 DNA,CDR3 protein
.,TRBV6-6,TRBD1,TRBJ1-1,TGTGCCAGCAGTACGTACGGGACAGGGTTCACTGAAGCTTTCTTT,CASSTYGTGFTEAFF
few,TRBV19,.,TRBJ1-5,TGTGCCAGTACAAGACAGGTTAGTGGGAATCAGCCCCAGCATTTT,CASTRQVSGNQPQHF
.,TRBV5-4,.,TRBJ2-1,TGTGCCAGCAGCTTTGAGCGGAGTAGCGGCAATGAGCAGTTCTTC,CASSFERSSGNEQFF
.,TRBV6-5,.,TRBJ1-6,TGTGCCAGCAGTTACTTGTTCGCACCCCTCCACTTT,CASSYLFAPLHF
.,TRBV5-1,.,TRBJ2-1,TGCGCCAGCAGCTTTGACTCGTACAATGAGCAGTTCTTC,CASSFDSYNEQFF
.,TRBV7-8,.,TRBJ1-4,TGTGCCAGCAGCCGAACAGCGTGGGAGGAAAAACTGTTTTTT,CASSRTAWEEKLFF
.,TRBV5-5,.,TRBJ1-5,TGTGCCAGCAGCCCTGACAGATATCAGCCCCAGCATTTT,CASSPDRYQPQHF
.,TRBV2,TRBD2,TRBJ2-3,TGTGCCAGCAGATCCAGACTAGCGGGGCCGGATGGGGGGTATACGCAGTATTTT,CASRSRLAGPDGGYTQYF
.,TRBV7-8,.,TRBJ2-5,TGTGCCAGCAGCTTAGCGTCAGGGGTCCGGGAGACCCAGTACTTC,CASSLASGVRETQYF
.,TRBV9,TRBD1,TRBJ1-4,TGTGCCAGCAGCGTAAGCCCCAGGGGGGAGGAAAAACTGTTTTTT,CASSVSPRGEEKLFF
.,TRBV19,TRBD1,TRBJ2-1,TGTGCCAGTAGTATTTGGGACAGGGGGAATGAGCAGTTCTTC,CASSIWDRGNEQFF
.,TRBV4-1,.,TRBJ2-1,TGCGCCAGCAGCCACGGAGTTGAGGGAGAGCAGTTCTTC,CASSHGVEGEQFF
.,TRBV19,.,TRBJ1-2,TGTGCCAGTAGTATCTACCGGACAGATGTAGATGGCTACACCTTC,CASSIYRTDVDGYTF
.,TRBV7-9,.,TRBJ2-1,TGTGCCAGCAGCTTATCAGTCGGACTCTACAATGAGCAGTTCTTC,CASSLSVGLYNEQFF
.,TRBV2,.,TRBJ2-5,TGTGCCAGCAGTGGGGCTAGCAGAGAGACCCAGTACTTC,CASSGASRETQYF
.,TRBV18,.,TRBJ2-5,TGTGCCAGCTCACCACCGGCAGGCCAGACCCAGTACTTC,CASSPPAGQTQYF
.,TRBV7-9,.,TRBJ2-5,TGTGCCAGCAGCTTAGTGGGGGGTTCCTACCAAGAGACCCAGTACTTC,CASSLVGGSYQETQYF
.,TRBV30,.,TRBJ2-7,TGTGCCTGGAACGCGGGTAGGTCCTACGAGCAGTACTTC,CAWNAGRSYEQYF
.,TRBV6-5,TRBD1,TRBJ1-2,TGTGCCAGCAGTTACCGACAGGGGAGAGGTTATGGCTACACCTTC,CASSYRQGRGYGYTF
.,TRBV9,TRBD1,TRBJ1-1,TGTGCCAGCTCACGAGGGACAGGGGTGAACACTGAAGCTTTCTTT,CASSRGTGVNTEAFF
.,TRBV5-5,TRBD1,TRBJ1-2,TGTGCCAGCAGCTCCTGGACAGGGTCTGGCTACACCTTC,CASSSWTGSGYTF
.,TRBV7-3,TRBD1,TRBJ1-1,TGTGCCAGCAGCTTAGGAGGGGGCGCATTCACTGAAGCTTTCTTT,CASSLGGGAFTEAFF
.,TRBV2,TRBD2,TRBJ2-1,TGTGCCAGCAAGGTCGTAGCGGGGGGGCCCTACAATGAGCAGTTCTTC,CASKVVAGGPYNEQFF
.,TRBV9,.,TRBJ2-3,TGTGCCAGCAGCGTAGGTCCGGTCGGGAACACAGATGCGCAGTATTTT,CASSVGPVGNTDAQYF
.,TRBV7-9,.,TRBJ2-7,TGTGCCAGCAGCGTACAAACCTACGAGCAGTACTTC,CASSVQTYEQYF
.,TRBV27,.,TRBJ2-7,TGTGCCAGCAGTTCCCGGACAGAAGGGGTCTACGAGCAGTACTTC,CASSSRTEGVYEQYF
once,TRBV27,TRBD1,TRBJ1-6,TGTGCCAGCAGTTTCGGGCAGGGGGCACGCAATTCACCCCTCCACTTT,CASSFGQGARNSPLHF
.,TRBV28,.,TRBJ1-1,TGTGCCAGCACGGCAGGGGTGAACACTGAAGCTTTCTTT,CASTAGVNTEAFF
few,TRBV5-4,TRBD2,TRBJ2-5,TGTGCCAGCAGCTTATCTAGCGGGGGGCAGTACCAAGAGACCCAGTACTTC,CASSLSSGGQYQETQYF
.,TRBV7-9,.,TRBJ1-1,TGTGCCAGCAGCTTATTGAAGGGAGGGGGGTGGAGACCGAACACTGAAGCTTTCTTT,CASSLLKGGGWRPNTEAFF
.,TRBV27,TRBD1,TRBJ2-1,TGTGCCAGCAGCCTGGACAGGGGGCACAATGAGCAGTTCTTC,CASSLDRGHNEQFF
.,TRBV9,.,TRBJ1-1,TGTGCCAGCAGCGTAACCACAAACACTGAAGCTTTCTTT,CASSVTTNTEAFF
.,TRBV19,.,TRBJ2-2,TGTGCCAGTAGTATTAGTCAGGGAACCTGGAACACCGGGGAGCTGTTTTTT,CASSISQGTWNTGELFF
.,TRBV30,.,TRBJ1-1,TGTGCCTGGACTGGGGGGAGGGGGGTGAACACTGAAGCTTTCTTT,CAWTGGRGVNTEAFF
.,TRBV15,.,TRBJ1-6,TGTGCCACCAGCGGGGGGGGACCCTCGAATTCACCCCTCCACTTT,CATSGGGPSNSPLHF
.,TRBV19,TRBD1,TRBJ1-2,TGTGCCAGTAGTATAGTCGGGACAGGGGGATCTGGCTACACCTTC,CASSIVGTGGSGYTF
.,TRBV28,.,TRBJ2-3,TGTGCCAGCAGTTTTAAGCGGTCATTCCTAACAGATACGCAGTATTTT,CASSFKRSFLTDTQYF
.,TRBV10-3,.,TRBJ1-6,TGTGCCACCAGAACAGGGTATGGTTCACCCCTCCACTTT,CATRTGYGSPLHF
.,TRBV5-1,TRBD1,TRBJ1-2,TGCGCCAGCAGCCTGGGGACAGGGGGAGTGGAAGGCTACACCTTC,CASSLGTGGVEGYTF
.,TRBV27,.,TRBJ2-7,TGTGCCAGCAGTGCCTTCCGCAGATCCGAGCAGTACTTC,CASSAFRRSEQYF
.,TRBV4-1,.,TRBJ1-5,TGCGCCAGCAGCCATGATACAGGTAACAATCAGCCCCAGCATTTT,CASSHDTGNNQPQHF
.,TRBV4-1,TRBD1,TRBJ1-6,TGCGCCAGCAGCAAACAGACAGGGACTGATTCACCCCTCCACTTT,CASSKQTGTDSPLHF
.,TRBV4-3,.,TRBJ1-1,TGCGCCAGCAGCCCTACAGGGTATCTCACTGAAGCTTTCTTT,CASSPTGYLTEAFF
.,TRBV4-3,.,TRBJ2-5,TGCGCCAGCAGCCAAGATCGCGGGGGCTCGGAGACCCAGTACTTC,CASSQDRGGSETQYF
.,TRBV28,.,TRBJ1-2,TGTGCCAGCAGTTTTACCGAGGGTTATGGCTACACCTTC,CASSFTEGYGYTF